The sequence of this TCR beta chain was determined in a study of follicular helper T cells after annual influenza vaccination. The CDR3 is made up of 16 amino acids. Per germline, CDR1 MNHEY and CDR2 SVGAGI. Losses at the gene ends were 2 bases for V and 6 bases for J; bases not matched to a gene: 6. TCRB sequencing was done at Survey resolution level. Clones were read by immunoSEQ multiplex PCR, and TCRdb kept only the in-frame ones, dropping some. This table holds around 8,000 clones, roughly four fifths found once. Time point here: 2014-2015 season, pre-vaccination. The material sequenced was CXCR5+ CD38- circulating T follicular helper cells from blood, taken on the day of influenza vaccination. The subset: circulating Tfh, non-naive CD4+CXCR5+PD-1+ (ICOS+CD38+ or ICOS-CD38-). The gene calls are TRBV6-5 and TRBJ2-5; 13 nucleotides match TRBD2. This clonotype originated in an adult who received the influenza vaccine. The CDR3 DNA reads as TGTGCCAGCAGTTACCAACTAGCGGGGGGGCTGAAGACCCAGTACTTC. Protein: CASSYQLAGGLKTQYF.